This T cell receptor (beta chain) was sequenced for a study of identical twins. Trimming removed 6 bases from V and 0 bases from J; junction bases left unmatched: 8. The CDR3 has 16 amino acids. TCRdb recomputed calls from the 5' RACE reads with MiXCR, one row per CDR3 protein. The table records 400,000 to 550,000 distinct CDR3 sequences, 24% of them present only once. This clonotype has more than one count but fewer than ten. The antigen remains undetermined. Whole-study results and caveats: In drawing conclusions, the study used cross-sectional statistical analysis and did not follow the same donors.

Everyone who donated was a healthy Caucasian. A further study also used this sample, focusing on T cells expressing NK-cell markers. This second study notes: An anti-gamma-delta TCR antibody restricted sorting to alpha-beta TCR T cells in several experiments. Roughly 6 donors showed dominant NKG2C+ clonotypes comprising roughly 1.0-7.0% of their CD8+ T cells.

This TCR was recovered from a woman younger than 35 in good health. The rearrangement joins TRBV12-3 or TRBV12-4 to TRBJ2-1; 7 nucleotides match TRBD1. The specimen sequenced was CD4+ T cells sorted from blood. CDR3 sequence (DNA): TGTGCCAGCAGCGCCCTAGGGGGCAGCTCCTACAATGAGCAGTTCTTC. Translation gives CASSALGGSSYNEQFF.